The present TCR beta chain was sequenced within a study of T cell repertoires in ileal Crohn's disease (dated 2019 in TCRdb). Background on the whole study: Median disease duration was roughly 8 years, and about 35% of patients were identified as active smokers at the time of surgery. Every patient underwent surgery because of a complication, which was stricturing disease in approximately 60% of cases and penetrating disease in roughly 39%. Roughly half of the patients were given postoperative therapy, with 11 receiving thiopurines and some 19 receiving anti-TNF agents. The TCR repertoire was analysed in fewer than 65 patients with Crohn's disease drawn from a prospective multicentre cohort. The study was conducted in parallel with a multicentre cohort that was designed to identify predictors of early endoscopic recurrence following ileocolonic resection. Endoscopic postoperative recurrence was defined as a Rutgeerts score above i0. A total of about 170 mucosal samples from approximately 57 patients were sequenced, with samples obtained at several locations on the surgical specimen and at postoperative endoscopy.

Cut back by 4 bases and 3 bases, the V and J ends lie 10 bases apart. CDR1 and CDR2 were assigned from the germline V gene as MRHNA and SNTAGT. Taken from cysteine to phenylalanine, the CDR3 has 14 residues. Only CDR3 DNA remains: 42 bases, in frame from the first base. The paper as a whole reports these results and caveats: Mucosal CD4 and CD8 T cells were sorted and sequenced only in a subgroup of patients, the size of which was not stated. Compared with CD4 T cells, sorted CD8 T cells held more high-frequency clones, which suggests that the mucosal expansions were mostly CD8. Higher percentages of high-frequency clones at the time of surgery were linked to endoscopic recurrence, and every patient with clonality above 26.8% (18/57) had recurrence. Compared with non-smokers, patients who were active smokers at surgery showed a significantly higher proportion of clonal expansions (25.9% vs 17.9%, p=0.02).

Adults with ileal or ileocolonic Crohn's disease for whom ileocolonic resection was indicated were considered eligible. Whole ileal mucosal biopsies were stored frozen at -80°C before DNA extraction. Genomic DNA was isolated from frozen whole biopsies using a TRizol-based method, and the DNA was quantified with a NanoDrop 2000 spectrophotometer. For commercial TCRB immunosequencing, approximately 460 nanograms of biopsy DNA were submitted for each sample. Adaptive Biotechnology amplified the CDR3 regions from genomic DNA with a two-step multiplex PCR designed to control amplification bias. The first PCR used primers for every V and J gene segment; the second PCR added barcodes and Illumina adapters. CDR3 libraries were sequenced using an Illumina instrument. In the paper's pipeline: The analysis drew on both the pipelines supplied by the vendor and custom analysis of the raw data in R/Bioconductor running R version 3.3.0. Clonality, which ranges from 0 to 1, was calculated as the inverse of the normalised Shannon entropy across all productive clones. The repertoire share taken up by the top 100 clones defined high-frequency clones, and only clones that passed a 95% confidence test were kept. The Simpson index measured repertoire diversity, and the Morisita-Horn index measured overlap between samples. This is the immuneACCESS table as TCRdb keeps it, with only in-frame sequences that have V and J called. A part of the clones is gone; compared with another copy, unresolved V genes explain less than half, and the rest is unexplained. The DNA was the basis for D and trimming; V, J and clone size are from that table. Here the sample has 16,000 or so clones; around 88% occur a single time. The top ten clones comprise roughly 5.5% of the sample.

In the case of this clone: Its antigen is currently not known. Base qualities are not at hand, and no much larger clone is one base apart.

Sequenced sample: ileal tissue. The origin of this receptor is an adult with Crohn's disease. Recombination linked TRBV6-4 to TRBJ2-1, with an unclear D gene assignment. The DNA sequence is TGTGCCAGCAGTGGTCGCGGAGACTACAATGAGCAGTTCTTC. It codes for CASSGRGDYNEQFF.